These 31 T cell receptor beta chains share one sample of origin, sequenced in a study of blood T cells in healthy people across ages (dated by TCRdb to between 2015 and 2016). Library construction relied on 5' RACE. The data were produced on an Illumina HiSeq 2500. A second PCR of about 7 to 12 cycles was run with a J-beta primer mix and a sample-barcoded 5' primer. In-frame beta chains were kept once TCRdb had trimmed the public reads at Q25 with fastp and called clones with MiXCR. Rows merge per CDR3 protein into single entries with the most common DNA and genes. Across this sample there are 700,000 to 1,000,000 distinct CDR3 sequences, with around 45% seen only once. The top ten constitute nearly 20% of the sample. Sequencing was performed on blood. These receptors were taken from a man in his fifties or sixties in good health.

The rearrangement links TRBV20-1 to TRBJ1-1, with 10 bases identical to TRBD1. The V gene's germline CDR1 is DFQATT and CDR2 SNEGSKA (reference sequence). There are 14 residues in the CDR3. The CDR3 spells CRANKDRGPAEAFF. Written as DNA, the CDR3 is TGCAGGGCGAATAAAGACAGGGGGCCAGCTGAAGCTTTCTTT.

This clonotype occurred a few times. V usage is TRBV3-1 and J usage is TRBJ1-2; the match to TRBD1 covers 9 bases. Germline CDR1 is LGHDT and CDR2 is YNNKEL (reference sequence). The CDR3 covers 17 residues. V was clipped by 4 bases and J by 6 bases; unmatched bases: 15. CDR3 region: CASSRSAGLQGANGYTF. In nucleotides, the CDR3 is TGTGCCAGCAGCCGAAGTGCGGGACTACAGGGGGCGAATGGCTACACCTTC.

This clonotype has more than one count but fewer than ten. The chain couples TRBV6-2 or TRBV6-3 to TRBJ1-5, with 7 bases aligning to TRBD1. CDR1 and CDR2 from the germline V gene are MNHEY and SVGEGT. The trim removed 4 bases at V and 7 bases at J, leaving 4 bases unmatched. The CDR3 has 13 amino acids. The CDR3 DNA reads as TGTGCCAGCAGTTTACAGGGGCGGCAGCCCCAGCATTTT. Protein: CASSLQGRQPQHF.

CDR3 loop: CASSEEERETQYF. CDR3 in DNA: TGTGCCAGCAGTGAAGAAGAGAGGGAGACCCAGTACTTC. The chain combines TRBV6-1 with TRBJ2-5, with D unresolved. Germline V gives CDR1 MNHNS, CDR2 SASEGT. This CDR3 region has 13 residues. V was trimmed by 1 base and J by 5 bases, leaving 8 bases between them.

A few counts support this clonotype. The rearrangement links TRBV10-3 to TRBJ2-7, with TRBD1 matching over 7 bases. J lost 0 bases, V lost 4 bases, and 6 bases had no gene match. CDR1 ENHRY and CDR2 SYGVKD come from the germline V gene. The CDR3 has 15 amino acids. This CDR3 is CAISGGTDSSYEQYF. The CDR3 bases are TGTGCCATCAGTGGAGGGACAGACAGCTCCTACGAGCAGTACTTC.

The chain combines TRBV20-1 with TRBJ1-5; D is ambiguous. Germline V lookup: CDR1 DFQATT, CDR2 SNEGSKA (reference sequence). Trimming left V 0 bases short and J 7 bases short, with 10 bases between. The CDR3 loop spans 13 amino acids. The CDR3 spells CSAREAVGQPQHF. CDR3 nucleotides: TGCAGTGCTAGAGAGGCGGTAGGCCAGCCCCAGCATTTT.

This clonotype was seen only once. This sequence joins TRBV6-5 and TRBJ1-5; 7 positions match TRBD1. The V gene's germline CDR1 is MNHEY and CDR2 SVGAGI. V lost 10 bases and J lost 0; bases outside the gene matches: 9. This CDR3 contains 15 residues. The CDR3: CANRQGQLSNQPQHF. CDR3 nucleotide sequence: TGTGCCAACAGACAGGGACAACTTAGCAATCAGCCCCAGCATTTT.

This clonotype was seen a few times. The V call is TRBV12-3 or TRBV12-4, the J call TRBJ2-4, with a weak D call TRBD2 (5 bases). Trimming removed 6 bases at V and 13 bases at J, with 19 bases between. The CDR3 sequence is 13 residues long. CDR3: CASSAQEANEQYF. In nucleotides, the CDR3 is TGTGCCAGCAGCGCCCAGGAGGCGAATGAGCAGTACTTC.

This clonotype came up many times. This may come from a read error, since a much larger clone is one base off. The J gene is TRBJ2-1, the V gene TRBV7-9; TRBD2 matches at 13 bases. The end of the DNA aligns better with TRBJ2-7, so the J call may be wrong. CDR1 SEHNR and CDR2 FQNEAQ come from the germline V gene (reference sequence). CDR3 length: 19 amino acids. The CDR3 region has the DNA TGTGCCAGCAGCTCCCTCGGACTAGCGGGGGTTAGCTCCTACAATGAGCAGTACTTC. As protein: CASSSLGLAGVSSYNEQYF.

V is TRBV20-1 and J is TRBJ1-1; no reliable D call. Trimming took 8 bases from V and 1 from J, leaving 20 bases between them. CDR1 DFQATT and CDR2 SNEGSKA come from the germline V gene (reference sequence). The CDR3 runs to 15 residues. This chain's CDR3 is CSPLSVGTPNTEAFF. The CDR3 DNA reads as TGCAGTCCTCTTTCAGTCGGCACCCCGAACACTGAAGCTTTCTTT.

A few counts support this clonotype. The CDR3 bases are TGCAGCGTTGTGGAGGGCCCAGATACGCAGTATTTT. As protein: CSVVEGPDTQYF. The gene calls are TRBV29-1 and TRBJ2-3; TRBD2 is a possible D gene (6 bases). With 4 bases removed from V and 4 bases from J, the gap between germline ends came to 9 bases. CDR1 is SQVTM and CDR2 is ANQGSEA in the germline V gene. This CDR3 comprises 12 residues.

On this clonotype: The junction and the germline gene differ at one end; a read error may be behind it. This chain uses TRBV4-3 with TRBJ2-4, with D uncertain. The CDR3 is 15 residues long. Germline V gives CDR1 LGHNA, CDR2 YSLEER. CDR3: CASNQDYGGRNIQYF. In DNA, the CDR3 is TGCGCCAGCAACCAAGATTATGGCGGTCGGAACATTCAGTACTTC.

J is TRBJ1-2 and V is TRBV7-2; 8 nucleotides agree with TRBD1. This CDR3 spans 20 amino acids. Losses at the gene ends were 3 bases for V and 2 bases for J; bases not matched to a gene: 20. Germline V gene sequence: CDR1 SGHTA, CDR2 FQGNSA. The CDR3 bases are TGTGCCAGCAGCTTTGGTGGCCCAGGGGGCGACGGGCGAGAGAACTATGGCTACACCTTC. It codes for CASSFGGPGGDGRENYGYTF.

Many counts were recorded for this clonotype. V usage is TRBV28 and J usage is TRBJ2-7; D may correspond to TRBD1 or TRBD2 (5 bases each). Trimming removed 5 bases from V and 3 bases from J, with 17 bases in between. This CDR3 spans 15 amino acids. CDR1 is MDHEN and CDR2 is SYDVKM in the germline V gene. The CDR3 bases are TGTGCCAGCAGTACCACCGGGACGGGCAACTACGAGCAGTACTTC. Its translation is CASSTTGTGNYEQYF.

This clonotype was detected once. The chain employs TRBV7-2 and TRBJ1-4; TRBD1 might be the D (5 bases). The CDR3 runs to 16 residues. CDR1 is SGHTA, CDR2 FQGNSA, per germline. The V gene lost 1 base and the J gene lost 8 bases, with 17 bases spanning the gap. CDR3 nucleotides: TGTGCCAGCAGCTTAGGGTGGGGCAGGTCACACGAAAAACTGTTTTTT. This encodes CASSLGWGRSHEKLFF.

This clonotype has more than one count but fewer than ten. This chain joins TRBV11-2 and TRBJ2-5; tentative D call: TRBD2 (5 bases). The germline V and J ends were trimmed by 5 bases and 11 bases, with 12 bases remaining between them. This CDR3 has 11 amino acids. The V gene's germline CDR1 is SGHAT and CDR2 FQNNGV. The CDR3 sequence: CASSNRLMQYF. The DNA of the CDR3 is TGTGCCAGCAGCAACCGACTAATGCAGTACTTC.

This clonotype was detected a few times. The gene calls are TRBV11-3 and TRBJ2-7, with D perhaps matching TRBD1 (5 bases). The germline CDR1 and CDR2 sequences are SGHNT and YENEEA. The CDR3 length is 13 residues. Trimming took 1 base from V and 7 from J, leaving 11 bases between them. As DNA, the CDR3 is TGTGCCAGCAGCTTAGCCAGGGCCGGGGAGCAGTACTTC. It yields the protein CASSLARAGEQYF.

This chain connects TRBV28 to TRBJ2-7, with 7 bases matching TRBD1. From germline, CDR1 is MDHEN and CDR2 SYDVKM. CDR3 length: 14 residues. Losses at the gene ends were 4 bases for V and 2 bases for J; bases not matched to a gene: 5. CDR3 residues: CASSYRGYPYEQYF. The CDR3 coding sequence is TGTGCCAGCAGTTACAGGGGCTATCCCTACGAGCAGTACTTC.

The chain is built from TRBV4-3 and TRBJ2-1; possible D gene TRBD2, 6 bases. Trimming took off 0 bases at V and 4 bases at J, with 16 bases between the two ends. Germline loops: CDR1 LGHNA, CDR2 YSLEER. This CDR3 comprises 17 residues. This CDR3 is CASSQDSGATAYNEQFF. DNA of the CDR3: TGCGCCAGCAGCCAAGATTCGGGAGCCACTGCATACAATGAGCAGTTCTTC.

The chain links TRBV11-2 to TRBJ2-5, with D perhaps matching TRBD1 (7 bases). Germline values: CDR1 SGHAT, CDR2 FQNNGV. CDR3 length: 15 residues. Trimming took 5 bases from V and 0 from J, leaving 13 bases between them. This CDR3 is CASSAGQTYQETQYF. The CDR3, as DNA: TGTGCCAGCAGCGCGGGACAGACTTACCAAGAGACCCAGTACTTC.

Many counts were recorded for this clonotype. V usage is TRBV27 and J usage is TRBJ2-1; 7 nucleotides agree with TRBD2. CDR3 length: 11 amino acids. The junction had 1 base not matched to a gene; V was cut back by 6 bases and J by 8 bases. Germline assignment: CDR1 MNHEY and CDR2 SMNVEV (reference sequence). The CDR3 sequence is CASRRGDEQFF. CDR3 nucleotides: TGTGCCAGCAGACGGGGGGATGAGCAGTTCTTC.

A few counts support this clonotype. The V and J genes are TRBV4-3 and TRBJ2-6, with 10 nucleotides matching TRBD2. Looked up from germline, CDR1 is LGHNA and CDR2 is YSLEER. Trimming removed 2 bases from V and 3 bases from J; junction bases left unmatched: 4. This CDR3 region has 17 residues. This CDR3 reads CASSQLLAGVGANVLTF. The CDR3 DNA reads as TGCGCCAGCAGCCAACTGCTAGCGGGGGTTGGGGCCAACGTCCTGACTTTC.

V gene TRBV9 combines with J gene TRBJ2-1; D may be TRBD2 (5 bases). Trimming cost V 3 bases and J 5 bases, with 18 bases left between them. Germline V gene sequence: CDR1 SGDLS, CDR2 YYNGEE. The CDR3 length is 16 residues. The CDR3: CASSAEPGLPNNEQFF. The CDR3 DNA follows: TGTGCCAGCAGCGCAGAACCTGGACTCCCCAACAATGAGCAGTTCTTC.

The CDR3 spells CASSDRDRVYEQYF. In DNA form, the CDR3 reads TGCGCCAGCAGCGACCGGGACAGGGTGTACGAGCAGTACTTC. This chain connects TRBV5-1 to TRBJ2-7; 9 positions match TRBD1. Per the germline V gene, CDR1 is SGHRS and CDR2 is YFSETQ. After removal of 4 bases from V and 4 bases from J, the junction contained 6 bases not matched to a gene. The CDR3 sequence is 14 residues long.

V is TRBV6-1 and J is TRBJ1-5, with D uncertain. V was cut by 2 bases and J by 0 bases, with 11 bases left in between. The CDR3 extends over 16 amino acids. The germline V gene encodes CDR1 MNHNS and CDR2 SASEGT. The CDR3 bases are TGTGCCAGCAGTGAATGGGCAGGTGATAGCAATCAGCCCCAGCATTTT. Amino acids: CASSEWAGDSNQPQHF.

The chain links TRBV7-9 to TRBJ2-7; 7 bases agree with TRBD1. V was pared by 1 base and J by 6 bases, with 6 bases of the junction left unmatched. The germline V gene encodes CDR1 SEHNR and CDR2 FQNEAQ (reference sequence). The CDR3 loop spans 14 amino acids. The CDR3 DNA sequence: TGTGCCAGCAGCTTAGGCCCACAGGGGACCGAGCAGTACTTC. It yields the protein CASSLGPQGTEQYF.

This clonotype was seen only once. The rearrangement uses TRBV13 and TRBJ1-5, with unresolved D. The germline V gene encodes CDR1 PRHDT and CDR2 FYEKMQ (reference sequence). V gave up 0 bases and J gave up 10 bases, with 7 bases separating them. The CDR3 covers 12 residues. The CDR3 region is CASSLGGDPQHF. The CDR3 region has the DNA TGTGCCAGCAGCTTAGGAGGCGATCCCCAGCATTTT.

This chain joins TRBV5-1 and TRBJ2-5; perhaps TRBD2 as D (5 bases). The CDR3 is 14 residues long. V lost 1 base and J lost 3, with 10 bases in between. Germline assignment: CDR1 SGHRS and CDR2 YFSETQ. CDR3 in amino acids: CASSLIDGEETQYF. The CDR3 DNA reads TGCGCCAGCAGCTTGATAGACGGGGAAGAGACCCAGTACTTC. The whole variable domain, filled in from reference TRBV5-1 and TRBJ2-5, reads KAGVTQTPRYLIKTRGQQVTLSCSPISGHRSVSWYQQTPGQGLQFLFEYFSETQRNKGNFPGRFSGRQFSNSRSEMNVSTLELGDSALYLCASSLIDGEETQYFGPGTRLLVL.

The chain links TRBV6-5 to TRBJ2-5, with D possibly matching TRBD1 (5 bases). Per germline, CDR1 MNHEY and CDR2 SVGAGI. Trimming removed 0 bases at V and 4 bases at J, with 15 bases between. This CDR3 region has 16 residues. CDR3 protein: CASSYSVGEGAETQYF. DNA for the CDR3: TGTGCCAGCAGTTACTCTGTAGGGGAAGGGGCAGAGACCCAGTACTTC.

V gene TRBV7-2 combines with J gene TRBJ1-1; D not resolved. The CDR3 covers 16 residues. The V gene lost 5 bases and the J gene lost 5 bases, with 21 bases spanning the gap. Germline values: CDR1 SGHTA, CDR2 FQGNSA. The CDR3 sequence: CASSQYPGISGTEAFF. For the CDR3, the DNA is TGTGCCAGCAGCCAATACCCCGGAATTTCGGGAACTGAAGCTTTCTTT.

This clonotype was recorded a few times. J is TRBJ2-7 and V is TRBV2, with 10 bases aligning to TRBD2. Germline values: CDR1 SNHLY, CDR2 FYNNEI. Losses at the gene ends were 7 bases for V and 4 bases for J; bases not matched to a gene: 10. The CDR3 consists of 15 residues. CDR3 DNA sequence: TGTGCCAGCACGTCGGCTAGCGGGGGAGTGTACGAGCAGTACTTC. Its translation: CASTSASGGVYEQYF. The whole variable domain, remainder taken from reference TRBV2 and TRBJ2-7, is EPEVTQTPSHQVTQMGQEVILRCVPISNHLYFYWYRQILGQKVEFLVSFYNNEISEKSEIFDDQFSVERPDGSNFTLKIRSTKLEDSAMYFCASTSASGGVYEQYFGPGTRLTVT.